This T cell receptor (beta chain) was identified in a study of T cell responses to AZD1222 COVID-19 vaccine. Measured with immunoSEQ multiplex PCR; TCRdb has only the in-frame clones, and not every one. The sample holds 95,000 to 150,000 clones, about nine tenths seen once. Study conclusions and caveats: It was only after the peak T cell response that any repertoires were sampled.

V shed 0 bases and J shed 5 bases, with 12 bases lying between them. The CDR3 is made up of 15 amino acids. Germline-derived CDR1 and CDR2 are SGDLS and YYNGEE. This clone was observed a single time. The target antigen is unknown. The sample was peripheral blood, taken 28 days after the second AZD1222 dose. This receptor was identified in an adult who received the AZD1222 COVID-19 vaccine. The V call is TRBV9, the J call TRBJ2-1, with D perhaps TRBD2 (5 bases). The CDR3 DNA reads TGTGCCAGCAGCGTAGTGGGTGAGCGGCACAATGAGCAGTTCTTC. Translation: CASSVVGERHNEQFF.